A selection of T cell receptor beta chains follows, all from one sample in a study of T cell repertoires in cytomegalovirus infection. One entry per CDR3 protein, called by TCRdb with MiXCR from the reads. The repertoire holds roughly 180,000 distinct CDR3 sequences, with about 18% as singletons. What was sequenced was CD8+ T cells from PBMCs. All receptors come from a human donor in good health (CMV status not recorded). Some clones in this sample may be carry-over from other donors' samples. Both conserved end residues are trimmed from each CDR3.

v_gene	j_gene	CDR3aa
TRBV5-4	TRBJ2-4	ASSLGSQGTNIQY
TRBV28	TRBJ1-1	ASSPQLNRGIMGMNTEAF
TRBV12-3/TRBV12-4	TRBJ2-7	ASSPDSYEQY
TRBV7-9	TRBJ2-3	ASSLRAAGGLLQY
TRBV10-3	TRBJ2-7	AIAGDYEQY
TRBV11-2	TRBJ2-1	ASSRGTDEQF
TRBV15	TRBJ2-2	AIRQASLTGELF
TRBV7-6	TRBJ1-4	ASSLLPGTGNEKLF
TRBV19	TRBJ2-7	ASSTWEGKGYYEQY
TRBV7-2	TRBJ2-7	ASSLEGGGGYEQY
TRBV7-8	TRBJ2-2	ASSRIGGKLTGELF
TRBV7-8	TRBJ1-1	ASSLAQGMNTEAF
TRBV29-1	TRBJ2-3	SVVLTGEQNTQY
TRBV7-2	TRBJ2-5	ASSLARPKSSETQY
TRBV2	TRBJ2-7	ASRDGGQGVDEQY
TRBV5-5	TRBJ1-1	ASSPPETEAF
TRBV2	TRBJ2-5	ASPGILQETQY
TRBV6-2/TRBV6-3	TRBJ1-5	ARSYPGGFQPQH
TRBV7-6	TRBJ2-2	ASSSGSAELTGELF
TRBV6-2/TRBV6-3	TRBJ2-7	ASGDMEAIYEQY
TRBV7-8	TRBJ1-3	ASRISSGNTIY
TRBV29-1	TRBJ1-2	SVEDRIAYGYT
TRBV28	TRBJ2-3	ASSSLIGGTDTQY
TRBV7-2	TRBJ2-7	ASSLTPGSYEQY
TRBV10-3	TRBJ2-2	ASNGGAASNTGELF
TRBV7-9	TRBJ1-4	ASSFTSTGFEKLF
TRBV12-3/TRBV12-4	TRBJ1-6	ASSPDMTGLH
TRBV28	TRBJ2-2	ASSLGGGDTGELF
TRBV7-3	TRBJ1-1	ASRFPRGGAEAF
TRBV9	TRBJ2-1	ASSVDTGAVYNEQF
TRBV4-3	TRBJ2-1	ASREFTGGPGSEQF
TRBV29-1	TRBJ2-1	SVGQGGFYNEQF
TRBV28	TRBJ1-1	ASSRGQGAWTEAF
TRBV4-2	TRBJ1-1	ASSQGVGGPEAF
TRBV12-3/TRBV12-4	TRBJ2-1	ASGSTGGAWQF
TRBV11-3	TRBJ2-2	ASSLDLQGTTGELF
TRBV5-1	TRBJ2-7	ASRVRTGINYEQY